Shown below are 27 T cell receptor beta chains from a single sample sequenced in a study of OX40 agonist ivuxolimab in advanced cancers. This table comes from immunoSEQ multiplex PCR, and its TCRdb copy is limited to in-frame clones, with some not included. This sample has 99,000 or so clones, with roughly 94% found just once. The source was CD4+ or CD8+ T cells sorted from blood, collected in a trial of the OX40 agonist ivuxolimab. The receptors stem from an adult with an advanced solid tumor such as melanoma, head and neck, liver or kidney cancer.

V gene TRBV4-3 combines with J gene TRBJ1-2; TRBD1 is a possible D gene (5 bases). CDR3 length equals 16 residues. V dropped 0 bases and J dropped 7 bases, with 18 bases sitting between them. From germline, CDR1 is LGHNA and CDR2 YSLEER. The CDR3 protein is CASSQERSTGGFGYTF. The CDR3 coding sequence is TGCGCCAGCAGCCAAGAACGAAGTACGGGGGGGTTTGGCTACACCTTC.

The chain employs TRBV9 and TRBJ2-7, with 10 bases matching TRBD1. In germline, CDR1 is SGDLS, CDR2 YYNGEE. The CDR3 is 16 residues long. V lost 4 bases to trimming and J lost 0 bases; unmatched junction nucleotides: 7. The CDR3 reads CASSPLGQGVSYEQYF. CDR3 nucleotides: TGTGCCAGCAGCCCACTAGGACAGGGGGTCTCCTACGAGCAGTACTTC.

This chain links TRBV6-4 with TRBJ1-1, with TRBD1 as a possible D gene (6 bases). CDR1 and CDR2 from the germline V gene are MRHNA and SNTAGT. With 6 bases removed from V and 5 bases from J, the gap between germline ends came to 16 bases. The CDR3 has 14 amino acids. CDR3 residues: CASRRGVEGTEAFF. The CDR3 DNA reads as TGTGCCAGCAGGAGGGGGGTTGAAGGGACTGAAGCTTTCTTT.

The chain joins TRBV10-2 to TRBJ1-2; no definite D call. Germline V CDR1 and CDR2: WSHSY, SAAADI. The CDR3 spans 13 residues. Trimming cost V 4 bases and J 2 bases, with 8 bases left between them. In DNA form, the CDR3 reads TGCGCCAGCAGTGCCATCCCCAACTATGGCTACACCTTC. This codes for CASSAIPNYGYTF.

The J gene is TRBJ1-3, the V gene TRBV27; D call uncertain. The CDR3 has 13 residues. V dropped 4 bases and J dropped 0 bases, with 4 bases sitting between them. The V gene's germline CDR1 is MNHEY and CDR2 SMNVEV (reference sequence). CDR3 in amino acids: CASSSFSGNTIYF. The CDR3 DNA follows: TGTGCCAGCAGTTCCTTCTCTGGAAACACCATATATTTT.

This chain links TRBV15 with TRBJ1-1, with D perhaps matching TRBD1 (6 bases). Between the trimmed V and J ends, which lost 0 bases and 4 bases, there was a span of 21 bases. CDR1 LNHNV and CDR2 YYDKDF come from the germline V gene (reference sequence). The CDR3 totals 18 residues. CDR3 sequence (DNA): TGTGCCACCAGCAGAGATTCCGTATACCGGGGGGCGCGCACTGAAGCTTTCTTT. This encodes CATSRDSVYRGARTEAFF.

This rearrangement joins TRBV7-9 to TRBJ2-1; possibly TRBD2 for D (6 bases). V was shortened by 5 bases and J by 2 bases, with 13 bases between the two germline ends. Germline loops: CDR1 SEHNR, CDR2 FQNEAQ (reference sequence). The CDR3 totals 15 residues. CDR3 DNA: TGTGCCAGCAGCCCCCCCGGCGGGGCCTACAATGAGCAGTTCTTC. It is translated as CASSPPGGAYNEQFF.

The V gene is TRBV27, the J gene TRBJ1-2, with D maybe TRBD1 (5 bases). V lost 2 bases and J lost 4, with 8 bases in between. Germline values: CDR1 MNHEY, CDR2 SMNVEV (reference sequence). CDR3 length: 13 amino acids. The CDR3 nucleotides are TGTGCCAGCAGTTTAGGCAGGGTCTATGGCTACACCTTC. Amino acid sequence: CASSLGRVYGYTF.

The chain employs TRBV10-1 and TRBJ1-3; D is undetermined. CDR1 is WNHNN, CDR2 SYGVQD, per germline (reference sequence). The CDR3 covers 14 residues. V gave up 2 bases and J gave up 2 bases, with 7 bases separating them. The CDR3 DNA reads TGCGCCAGCAGTGAGGACGCAACTGGAAACACCATATATTTT. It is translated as CASSEDATGNTIYF.

The CDR3 DNA is TGCGCCAGCAGCTTGGCCGGTCGTGGGGGCTACACCTTC. Protein product: CASSLAGRGGYTF. The rearrangement joins TRBV5-1 to TRBJ1-2, with D unresolved. With 0 bases removed from V and 8 bases from J, the gap between germline ends came to 11 bases. CDR3 length equals 13 residues. CDR1 is SGHRS and CDR2 is YFSETQ in the germline V gene. Full variable domain (outside the CDR3, taken from reference TRBV5-1 and TRBJ1-2): KAGVTQTPRYLIKTRGQQVTLSCSPISGHRSVSWYQQTPGQGLQFLFEYFSETQRNKGNFPGRFSGRQFSNSRSEMNVSTLELGDSALYLCASSLAGRGGYTFGSGTRLTVV.

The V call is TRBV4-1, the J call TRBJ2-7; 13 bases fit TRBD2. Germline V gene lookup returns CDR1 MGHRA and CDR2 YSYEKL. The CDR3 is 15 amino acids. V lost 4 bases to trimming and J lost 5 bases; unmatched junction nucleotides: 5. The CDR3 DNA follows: TGCGCCAGCAGCCGGGCGGGACTAGCGGGAAACGAGCAGTACTTC. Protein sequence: CASSRAGLAGNEQYF.

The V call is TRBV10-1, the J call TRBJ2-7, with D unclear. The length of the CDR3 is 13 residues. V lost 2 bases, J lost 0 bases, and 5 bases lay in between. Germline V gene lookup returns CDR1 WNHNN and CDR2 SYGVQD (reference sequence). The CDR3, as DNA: TGCGCCAGCAGTGAGAGTCTCTCCTACGAGCAGTACTTC. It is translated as CASSESLSYEQYF.

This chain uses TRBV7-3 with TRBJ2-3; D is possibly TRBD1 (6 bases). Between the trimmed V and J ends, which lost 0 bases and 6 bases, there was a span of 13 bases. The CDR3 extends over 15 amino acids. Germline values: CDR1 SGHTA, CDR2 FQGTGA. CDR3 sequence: CASSLTGQGMDTQYF. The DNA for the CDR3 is TGTGCCAGCAGCTTAACGGGTCAGGGGATGGATACGCAGTATTTT.

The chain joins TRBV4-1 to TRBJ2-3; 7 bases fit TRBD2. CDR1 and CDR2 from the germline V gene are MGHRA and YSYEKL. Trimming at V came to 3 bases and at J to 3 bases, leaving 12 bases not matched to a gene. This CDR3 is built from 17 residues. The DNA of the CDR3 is TGCGCCAGCAGCCAGTGGCCAGGGCGGGGGAGGACAGATACGCAGTATTTT. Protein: CASSQWPGRGRTDTQYF.

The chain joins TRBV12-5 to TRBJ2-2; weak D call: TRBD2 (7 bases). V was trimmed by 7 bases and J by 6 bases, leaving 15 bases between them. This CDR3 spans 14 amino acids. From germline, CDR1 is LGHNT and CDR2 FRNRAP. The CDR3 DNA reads TGTGCTAGTGCCTGGGGGGGCGCCGCCGGGGAGCTGTTTTTT. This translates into CASAWGGAAGELFF.

This CDR3 is CASRKTDSYEQYF. The DNA for the CDR3 is TGTGCCAGCCGTAAGACAGACTCCTACGAGCAGTACTTC. J is TRBJ2-7 and V is TRBV7-8, with D possibly matching TRBD1 (5 bases). The CDR3 loop spans 13 amino acids. V was shortened by 8 bases and J by 0 bases, with 11 bases between the two germline ends. Germline-derived CDR1 and CDR2 are SGHVS and FQNEAQ.

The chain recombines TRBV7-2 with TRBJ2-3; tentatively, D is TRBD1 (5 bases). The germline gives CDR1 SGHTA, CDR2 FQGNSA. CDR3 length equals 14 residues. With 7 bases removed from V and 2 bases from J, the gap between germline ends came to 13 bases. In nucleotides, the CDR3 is TGTGCCAGCATCCTGACAGCTTACACAGATACGCAGTATTTT. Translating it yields CASILTAYTDTQYF.

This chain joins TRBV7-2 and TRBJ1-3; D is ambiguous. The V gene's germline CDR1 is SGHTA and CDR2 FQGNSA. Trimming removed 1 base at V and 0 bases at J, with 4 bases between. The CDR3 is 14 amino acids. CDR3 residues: CASSLVSSGNTIYF. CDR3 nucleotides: TGTGCCAGCAGCTTAGTTTCCTCTGGAAACACCATATATTTT.

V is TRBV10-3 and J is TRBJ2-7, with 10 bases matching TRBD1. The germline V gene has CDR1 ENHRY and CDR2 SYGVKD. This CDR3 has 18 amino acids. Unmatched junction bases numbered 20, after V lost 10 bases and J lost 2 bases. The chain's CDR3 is CATYPTGGVRTRAYEQYF. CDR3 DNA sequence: TGTGCCACCTACCCGACAGGGGGCGTGCGGACTAGGGCCTACGAGCAGTACTTC.

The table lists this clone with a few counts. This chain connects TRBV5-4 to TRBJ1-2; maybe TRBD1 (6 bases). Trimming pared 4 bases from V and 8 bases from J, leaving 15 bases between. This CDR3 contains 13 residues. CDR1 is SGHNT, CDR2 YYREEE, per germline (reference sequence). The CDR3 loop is CASSLQTGRGYTF. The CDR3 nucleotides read TGTGCCAGCAGCCTACAAACAGGGCGCGGCTACACCTTC.

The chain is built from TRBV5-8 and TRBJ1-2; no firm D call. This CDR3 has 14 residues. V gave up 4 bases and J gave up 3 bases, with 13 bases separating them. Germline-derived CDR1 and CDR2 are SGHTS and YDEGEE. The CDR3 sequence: CASSHGSIDYGYTF. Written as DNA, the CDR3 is TGTGCCAGCAGCCACGGGTCTATCGACTATGGCTACACCTTC.

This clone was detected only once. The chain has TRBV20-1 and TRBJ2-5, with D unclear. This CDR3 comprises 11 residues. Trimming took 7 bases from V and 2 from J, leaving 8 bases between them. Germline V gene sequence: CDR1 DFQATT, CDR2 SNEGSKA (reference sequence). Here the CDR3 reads CSGVFQETQYF. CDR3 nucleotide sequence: TGCAGTGGGGTCTTTCAAGAGACCCAGTACTTC.

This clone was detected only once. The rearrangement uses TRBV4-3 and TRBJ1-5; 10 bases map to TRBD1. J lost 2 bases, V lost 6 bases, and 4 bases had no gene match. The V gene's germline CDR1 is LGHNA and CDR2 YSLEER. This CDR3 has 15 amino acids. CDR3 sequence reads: CASSYGTGGNQPQHF. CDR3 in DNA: TGCGCCAGCAGTTACGGGACAGGGGGCAATCAGCCCCAGCATTTT.

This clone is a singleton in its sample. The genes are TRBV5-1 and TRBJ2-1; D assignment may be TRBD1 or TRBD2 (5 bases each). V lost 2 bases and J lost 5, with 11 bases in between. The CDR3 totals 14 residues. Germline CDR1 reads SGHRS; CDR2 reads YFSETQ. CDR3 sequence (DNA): TGCGCCAGCAGCTTTAGTGGGGGAGACAATGAGCAGTTCTTC. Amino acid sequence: CASSFSGGDNEQFF.

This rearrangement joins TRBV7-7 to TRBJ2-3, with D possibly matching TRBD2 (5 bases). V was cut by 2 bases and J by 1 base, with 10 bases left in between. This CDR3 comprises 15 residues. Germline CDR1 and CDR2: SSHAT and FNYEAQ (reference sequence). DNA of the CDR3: TGTGCCAGCAGCTTACGAGGGTTTGGCACAGATACGCAGTATTTT. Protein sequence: CASSLRGFGTDTQYF. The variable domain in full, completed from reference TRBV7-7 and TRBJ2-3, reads GAGVSQSPRYKVTKRGQDVTLRCDPISSHATLYWYQQALGQGPEFLTYFNYEAQPDKSGLPSDRFSAERPEGSISTLTIQRTEQRDSAMYRCASSLRGFGTDTQYFGPGTRLTVL.

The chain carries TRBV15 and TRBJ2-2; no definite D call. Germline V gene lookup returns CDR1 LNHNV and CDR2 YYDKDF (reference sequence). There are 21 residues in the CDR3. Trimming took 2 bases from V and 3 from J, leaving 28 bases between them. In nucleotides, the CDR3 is TGTGCCACCAGCAGACCCCCCGAGGATCCAGCCGGTTGGATTGACACCGGGGAGCTGTTTTTT. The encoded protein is CATSRPPEDPAGWIDTGELFF.

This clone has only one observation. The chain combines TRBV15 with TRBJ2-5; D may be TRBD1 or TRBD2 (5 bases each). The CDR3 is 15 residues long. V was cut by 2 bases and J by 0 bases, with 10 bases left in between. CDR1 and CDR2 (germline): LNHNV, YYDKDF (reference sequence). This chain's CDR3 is CATSRSPGHQETQYF. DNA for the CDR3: TGTGCCACCAGCAGATCCCCGGGACACCAAGAGACCCAGTACTTC. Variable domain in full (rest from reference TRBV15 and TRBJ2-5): DAMVIQNPRYQVTQFGKPVTLSCSQTLNHNVMYWYQQKSSQAPKLLFHYYDKDFNNEADTPDNFQSRRPNTSFCFLDIRSPGLGDTAMYLCATSRSPGHQETQYFGPGTRLLVL.